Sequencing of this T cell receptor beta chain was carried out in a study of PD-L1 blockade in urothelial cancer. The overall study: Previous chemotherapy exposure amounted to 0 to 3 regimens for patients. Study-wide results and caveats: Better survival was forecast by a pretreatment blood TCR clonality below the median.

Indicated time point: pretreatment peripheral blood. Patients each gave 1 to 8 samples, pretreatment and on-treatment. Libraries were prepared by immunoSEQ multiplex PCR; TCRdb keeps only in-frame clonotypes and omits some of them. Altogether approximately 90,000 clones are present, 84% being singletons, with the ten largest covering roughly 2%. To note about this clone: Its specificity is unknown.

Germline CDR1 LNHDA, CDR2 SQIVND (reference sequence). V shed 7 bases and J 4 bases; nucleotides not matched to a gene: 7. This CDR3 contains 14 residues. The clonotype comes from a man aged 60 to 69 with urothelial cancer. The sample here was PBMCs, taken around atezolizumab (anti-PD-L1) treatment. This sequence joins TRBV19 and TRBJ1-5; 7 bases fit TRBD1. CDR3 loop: CASMAGGPNQPQHF. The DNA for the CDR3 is TGTGCCAGTATGGCAGGGGGACCGAATCAGCCCCAGCATTTT.